This is a list of T cell receptor beta chains from one sample in a study of early T cells in non-severe SARS-CoV-2 infection. TCRdb re-analysed the 5' RACE reads in MiXCR, keeping a single row per CDR3 protein. The sample has roughly 99,000 distinct CDR3 sequences, approximately 12% seen once; the top ten hold roughly 4.5%. Specimen: whole blood, collected at baseline. Receptors were obtained from an adult who was a healthcare worker with PCR-confirmed SARS-CoV-2 infection or an uninfected control (not recorded which). Each CDR3 is given with its conserved first and last residue. A D gene is named only where the DNA matches it firmly. The size field is filled for only some rows; it gives once, few, many or a size class.

many | TRBJ1-1 | TRBV27 | - | TGTGCCAGCAGTTTACAATCCGGGCAGGCGAACACTGAAGCTTTCTTT | CASSLQSGQANTEAFF
few | TRBJ2-5 | TRBV7-9 | TRBD1 | TGTGCCAGCAGCTACACCGGGACAGGGTACCAAGAGACCCAGTACTTC | CASSYTGTGYQETQYF
many | TRBJ1-3 | TRBV5-1 | - | TGCGCCAGCAGCACCCGGGGCATATCTGGAAACACCATATATTTT | CASSTRGISGNTIYF
- | TRBJ2-7 | TRBV18 | TRBD1 | TGTGCCAGCTCACACAGGACAGGGACCTACGAGCAGTACTTC | CASSHRTGTYEQYF
few | TRBJ2-2 | TRBV12-3/TRBV12-4 | - | TGTGCCAGCAGTCTCGCCCATTCGTACACCGGGGAGCTGTTTTTT | CASSLAHSYTGELFF
- | TRBJ1-2 | TRBV11-2 | - | TGTGCCAGCAGCTCCGCGGGCCTTAACTATGGCTACACCTTC | CASSSAGLNYGYTF
few | TRBJ2-5 | TRBV9 | - | TGTGCCAGCAGCGTAGCTGAGGAGACCCAGTACTTC | CASSVAEETQYF
- | TRBJ2-7 | TRBV6-5 | TRBD1 | TGTGCCAGCAGTTCGACCGGGACAGACAGTAGCGAGCAGTACTTC | CASSSTGTDSSEQYF
- | TRBJ1-2 | TRBV12-3/TRBV12-4 | TRBD1 | TGTGCCAGCAGCCGGGACAGGGGGCGAGATGGCTACACCTTC | CASSRDRGRDGYTF
many | TRBJ1-1 | TRBV5-1 | - | TGCGCCAGCAGCTTCGATAAAGACACTGAAGCTTTCTTT | CASSFDKDTEAFF
few | TRBJ1-5 | TRBV11-2 | - | TGTGCCAGCAGCTTGGACACCCGACAGCCCCAGCATTTT | CASSLDTRQPQHF
- | TRBJ1-5 | TRBV6-5 | - | TGTGCCAGCAGCCCCCGCCTAACGGGTCAGCCCCAGCATTTT | CASSPRLTGQPQHF
- | TRBJ2-3 | TRBV2 | - | TGTGCCAGCAGTCCGGGATACAGCACAGATACGCAGTATTTT | CASSPGYSTDTQYF
few | TRBJ2-7 | TRBV2 | - | TGTGCCAGCAGTCCTCGGACTATTGCCTCCCCCGAGCAGTACTTC | CASSPRTIASPEQYF
once | TRBJ1-4 | TRBV28 | - | TGTGCCAGCAGTTTAAGGCACTTCAATGAAAAACTGTTTTTT | CASSLRHFNEKLFF
many | TRBJ1-1 | TRBV6-5 | - | TGTGCCAGCAAATTACGAGCAGGGATCACTGAAGCTTTCTTT | CASKLRAGITEAFF
few | TRBJ2-5 | TRBV11-3 | - | TGTGCCAGCAGCTTAGGCCTAGAGACCCAGTACTTC | CASSLGLETQYF
many | TRBJ2-5 | TRBV6-6 | - | TGTGCCAGCAGCCCGGGGGGCCGGTCAGAGACCCAGTACTTC | CASSPGGRSETQYF
- | TRBJ1-6 | TRBV2 | - | TGTGCCAGCAGCCACGCATATTCACCCCTCCACTTT | CASSHAYSPLHF
- | TRBJ2-1 | TRBV12-3/TRBV12-4 | - | TGTGCCAGCAGCCCCAAACACGGCACCAGCTCCTACAATGAGCAGTTCTTC | CASSPKHGTSSYNEQFF
few | TRBJ2-3 | TRBV12-3/TRBV12-4 | - | TGTGCCAGCAGCCCCTCTGGGGATACGCAGTATTTT | CASSPSGDTQYF
many | TRBJ2-2 | TRBV6-5 | TRBD2 | TGTGCCAGCAGGCCGACTAGCGGGGGGCCCTACACCGGGGAGCTGTTTTTT | CASRPTSGGPYTGELFF
once | TRBJ2-4 | TRBV19 | - | TGTGCCAGTAGTACCAGAAGCAACATTCAGTACTTC | CASSTRSNIQYF
- | TRBJ2-1 | TRBV7-9 | TRBD2 | TGTGCCAGCAGCCGCCCCCGACTAGCGGCCTACAATGAGCAGTTCTTC | CASSRPRLAAYNEQFF
- | TRBJ2-1 | TRBV28 | - | TGTGCCAGCAGGCACCGGGGTGTTCAGGGTCCCTACAATGAGCAGTTCTTC | CASRHRGVQGPYNEQFF
- | TRBJ2-4 | TRBV20-1 | - | TGCAGTGCGCGGCTTTCGGAGGTAGCCAAAAACATTCAGTACTTC | CSARLSEVAKNIQYF
- | TRBJ2-1 | TRBV27 | - | TGTGCCAGCAGTTTCGGGCCGTCCTACAATGAGCAGTTCTTC | CASSFGPSYNEQFF
few | TRBJ2-1 | TRBV27 | TRBD2 | TGTGCCAGCAGTCAACAAGTACCGGGACTAGCCCTTAATGAGCAGTTCTTC | CASSQQVPGLALNEQFF
- | TRBJ2-3 | TRBV5-1 | TRBD1 | TGCGCCAGCAGCACAGGGGGTAGCACAGATACGCAGTATTTT | CASSTGGSTDTQYF
- | TRBJ2-7 | TRBV9 | TRBD1 | TGTGCCAGCAGCGAGAGGGAACAGGGGCACGAGCAGTACTTC | CASSEREQGHEQYF
many | TRBJ1-1 | TRBV7-9 | TRBD1 | TGTGCCAGCACACAGGGGAACCGAAAAGCTTTCTTT | CASTQGNRKAFF
few | TRBJ2-1 | TRBV11-2 | TRBD1 | TGTGCCAGCAGCTTATACGGACAGGGTGGCAATGAGCAGTTCTTC | CASSLYGQGGNEQFF
- | TRBJ2-7 | TRBV10-3 | TRBD1 | TGTGCCATCAGGGACAGGGGGGACGAGCAGTACTTC | CAIRDRGDEQYF
many | TRBJ2-5 | TRBV7-6 | - | TGTGCCAGCAGCCGAGTGGGGGAGACCCAGTACTTC | CASSRVGETQYF
few | TRBJ2-2 | TRBV10-3 | - | TGTGCCATCAGTGGGTCAGGGAGTGGCGGGGAGCTGTTTTTT | CAISGSGSGGELFF
- | TRBJ2-1 | TRBV7-9 | - | TGTGCCAGCAGCTTACTTACCAATGAGCAGTTCTTC | CASSLLTNEQFF
- | TRBJ2-3 | TRBV3-1 | - | TGTGCCAGCAGCCAACAGGGAGCGCCCCGGGGGGATACGCAGTATTTT | CASSQQGAPRGDTQYF
many | TRBJ2-7 | TRBV20-1 | TRBD2 | TGCAGTGCTAGTGCTCTAGCGGGAGTCGTTAGCGAGCAGTACTTC | CSASALAGVVSEQYF
few | TRBJ1-6 | TRBV20-1 | - | TGCAGTGCTTCCCTCGGGGGGGCCTATAATTCACCCCTCCACTTT | CSASLGGAYNSPLHF
- | TRBJ2-7 | TRBV3-1 | - | TGTGCCAGCAGCCAAGTGAGAGGTGGACATCGTTCCTACGAGCAGTACTTC | CASSQVRGGHRSYEQYF
- | TRBJ2-1 | TRBV5-5 | TRBD2 | TGTGCCAGCAGCTTGGTCCTCACTAGCGGGAGTTTCGATGAGCAGTTCTTC | CASSLVLTSGSFDEQFF
few | TRBJ2-6 | TRBV12-3/TRBV12-4 | - | TGTGCCAGCGGAGGGTACTCTGGGGCCAACGTCCTGACTTTC | CASGGYSGANVLTF
few | TRBJ2-2 | TRBV14 | - | TGTGCCAGCAGCCCCACGCCGGAGGGGGAGCTGTTTTTT | CASSPTPEGELFF
few | TRBJ2-5 | TRBV12-3/TRBV12-4 | - | TGTGCCAGCGGTATCCCGGGCCTTTACCAAGAGACCCAGTACTTC | CASGIPGLYQETQYF
- | TRBJ2-1 | TRBV28 | - | TGTGCCAGCAGTCCCCCCCCGGGGGCGGAAGATGAGCAGTTCTTC | CASSPPPGAEDEQFF
few | TRBJ1-2 | TRBV19 | - | TGTGCCAGTAGTACCAGACAGAGCAGCAACTATGGCTACACCTTC | CASSTRQSSNYGYTF
- | TRBJ1-1 | TRBV14 | - | TGTGCCAGCAGCCAAGAGGGAAGTCTGTCTGAAGCTTTCTTT | CASSQEGSLSEAFF
many | TRBJ2-5 | TRBV2 | - | TGTGCCAGCAGTCAAGAGACCCAGTACTTC | CASSQETQYF
- | TRBJ2-1 | TRBV7-9 | TRBD2 | TGTGCCAGCAGCTTACATAGCGGGATATCCTACAATGAGCAGTTCTTC | CASSLHSGISYNEQFF
- | TRBJ2-1 | TRBV6-2/TRBV6-3 | - | TGTGCCAGCAGTTACACGGGAGTGAGTGAGCAGTTCTTC | CASSYTGVSEQFF
few | TRBJ2-7 | TRBV4-1 | - | TGCGCCAGCAGCCAAGACGGACTTCTCTACGAGCAGTACTTC | CASSQDGLLYEQYF
- | TRBJ1-1 | TRBV29-1 | TRBD1 | TGCAGCGTCCCACCGGGACAGCTGAACACTGAAGCTTTCTTT | CSVPPGQLNTEAFF
many | TRBJ1-2 | TRBV24-1 | - | TGTGCCACCAGTGATGGAGGCAGCGCTTATGGCTACACCTTC | CATSDGGSAYGYTF
- | TRBJ2-2 | TRBV7-6 | TRBD2 | TGTGCCAGCAGCTTCCCTCCAGCGGGAGCGAACACCGGGGAGCTGTTTTTT | CASSFPPAGANTGELFF